This TCR beta chain is from a study of blood T cell repertoires in COVID-19 (dated by TCRdb to 2018 to 2021). General notes on the study: The collaborator samples originated in the United States, Italy and Spain and spanned the acute and convalescent phases of COVID-19. Nearly every sample came with metadata listing a de-identified subject ID, COVID-19 status, age in years and sex. The prospective study material was composed of cDNA or gDNA derived from T cells, B-cell-depleted T cells, or PBMCs. Samples came from the ongoing ImmuneRACE study (first 160 participants) plus 1,254 subjects from 6 global collaborators. The repertoires were released in a freely available public database meant as a resource for research on the immune response to SARS-CoV-2. Where HLA class I and class II types were available, the types were taken from metadata supplied by the sample provider, not from assay-based typing. Deeply sampled blood TCRbeta repertoires from subjects exposed to, actively infected with, or recovered from COVID-19 were included in the dataset. The investigation overall reported the following: Clinical and demographic metadata were provided uncurated, with the amount varying by source and participant.

TCRbeta CDR3 regions were amplified from genomic DNA using the immunoSEQ Assay, a bias-controlled multiplex PCR. Per the authors' processing: The number of nucleated cells in each sample was estimated by amplification of reference gene primers within the assay. To quantify the absolute abundance of each unique TCRbeta CDR3 rearrangement, sequence reads were collapsed and filtered. For each sample, productive Simpson clonality was calculated as the square root of Simpson's diversity index over productive rearrangements. TCRdb mirrors the immuneACCESS table, restricted to in-frame sequences. Some clones are absent from its copies; in checked studies, under half trace to an unresolved V gene, and the reason for the others is unknown. V and J calls and clone size follow that table, whereas D and trimming were derived from the DNA. This sample gives more than 100,000 clones in total; about 90% of them show up just once. The leading ten clones occupy about 2.5% of the sample.

As for this clone: What antigen it recognizes has not been identified. Base qualities are not recorded, but no much larger clone differs from it by a single base.

Whole blood was collected in K2EDTA tubes by collaborating institutions according to the institutions' own protocols. For TCRbeta analysis, collaborators shipped samples as frozen whole blood, isolated PBMCs, or DNA extracted from either of those sample types. V gives up 6 bases and J gives up 2 bases, and the segment between their germline ends measures 11 bases. CDR1 MNHEY and CDR2 SVGAGI are derived from the germline V gene. The cysteine opens and the phenylalanine closes a CDR3 of 14 amino acids. The entry retains the CDR3 DNA only, 42 bases that are in frame from base 1. The source is a man between 50 and 59 years old with active COVID-19. The sequenced sample consisted of peripheral blood. Recombination joined TRBV6-5 with TRBJ2-1; the D region possibly corresponds to TRBD2 (6 bases align). The DNA reads TGTGCCAGCAGAGCGGGTTTAGCCTACAATGAGCAGTTCTTC. Translated, it reads CASRAGLAYNEQFF.